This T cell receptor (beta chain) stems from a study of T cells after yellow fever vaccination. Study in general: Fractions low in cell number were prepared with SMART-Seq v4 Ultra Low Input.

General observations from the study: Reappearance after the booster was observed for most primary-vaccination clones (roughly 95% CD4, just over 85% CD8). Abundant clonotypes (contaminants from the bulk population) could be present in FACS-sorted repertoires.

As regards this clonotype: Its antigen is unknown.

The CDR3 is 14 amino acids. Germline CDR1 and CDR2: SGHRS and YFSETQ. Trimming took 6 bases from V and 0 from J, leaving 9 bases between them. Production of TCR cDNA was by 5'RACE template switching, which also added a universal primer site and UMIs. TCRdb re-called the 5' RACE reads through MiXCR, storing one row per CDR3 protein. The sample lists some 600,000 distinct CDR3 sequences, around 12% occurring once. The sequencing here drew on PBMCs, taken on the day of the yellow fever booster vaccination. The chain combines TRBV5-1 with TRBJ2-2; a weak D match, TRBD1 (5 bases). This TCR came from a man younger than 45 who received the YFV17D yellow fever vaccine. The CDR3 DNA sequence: TGCGCCAGCACAGGGCGCCCGAACACCGGGGAGCTGTTTTTT. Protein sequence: CASTGRPNTGELFF.